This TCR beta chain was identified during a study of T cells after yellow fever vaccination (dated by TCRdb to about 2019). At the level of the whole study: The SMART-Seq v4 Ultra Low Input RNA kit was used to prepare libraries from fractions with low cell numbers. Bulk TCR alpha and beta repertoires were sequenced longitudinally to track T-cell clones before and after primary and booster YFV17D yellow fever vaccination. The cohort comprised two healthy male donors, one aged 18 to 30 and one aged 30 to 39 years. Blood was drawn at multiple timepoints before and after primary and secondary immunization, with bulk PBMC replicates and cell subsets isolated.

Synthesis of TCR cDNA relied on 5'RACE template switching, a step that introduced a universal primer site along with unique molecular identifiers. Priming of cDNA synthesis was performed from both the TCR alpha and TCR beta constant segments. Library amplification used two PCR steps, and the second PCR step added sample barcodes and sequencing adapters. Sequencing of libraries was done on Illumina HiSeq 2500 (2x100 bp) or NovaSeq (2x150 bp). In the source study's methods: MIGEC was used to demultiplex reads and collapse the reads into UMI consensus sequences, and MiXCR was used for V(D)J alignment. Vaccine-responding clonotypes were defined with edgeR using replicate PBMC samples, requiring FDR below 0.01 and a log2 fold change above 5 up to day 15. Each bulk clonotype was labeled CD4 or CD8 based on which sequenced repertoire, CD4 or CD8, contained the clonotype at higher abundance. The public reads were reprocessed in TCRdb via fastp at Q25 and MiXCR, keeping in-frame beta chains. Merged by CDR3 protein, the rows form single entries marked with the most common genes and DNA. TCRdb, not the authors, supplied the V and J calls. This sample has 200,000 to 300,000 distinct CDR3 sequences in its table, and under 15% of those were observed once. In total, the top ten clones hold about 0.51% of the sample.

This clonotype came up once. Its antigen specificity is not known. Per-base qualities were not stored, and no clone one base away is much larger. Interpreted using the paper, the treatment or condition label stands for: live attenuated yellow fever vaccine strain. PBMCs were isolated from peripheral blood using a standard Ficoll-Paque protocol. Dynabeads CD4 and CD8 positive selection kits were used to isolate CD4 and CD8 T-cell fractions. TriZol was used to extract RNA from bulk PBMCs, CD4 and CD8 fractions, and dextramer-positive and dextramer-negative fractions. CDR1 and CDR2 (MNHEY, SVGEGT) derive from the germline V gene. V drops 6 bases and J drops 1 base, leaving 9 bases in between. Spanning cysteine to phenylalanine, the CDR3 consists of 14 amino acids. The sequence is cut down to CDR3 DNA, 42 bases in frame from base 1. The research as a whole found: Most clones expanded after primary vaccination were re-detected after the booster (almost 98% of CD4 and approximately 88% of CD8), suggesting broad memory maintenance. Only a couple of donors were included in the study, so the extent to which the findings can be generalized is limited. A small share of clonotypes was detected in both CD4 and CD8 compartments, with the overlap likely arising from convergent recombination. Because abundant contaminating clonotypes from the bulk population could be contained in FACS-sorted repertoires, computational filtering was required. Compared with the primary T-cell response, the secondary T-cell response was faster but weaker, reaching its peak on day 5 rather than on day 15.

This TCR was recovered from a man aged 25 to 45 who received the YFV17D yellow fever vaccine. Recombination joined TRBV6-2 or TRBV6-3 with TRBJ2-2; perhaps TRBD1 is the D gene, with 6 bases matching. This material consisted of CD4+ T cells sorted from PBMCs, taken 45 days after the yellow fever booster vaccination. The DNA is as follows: TGTGCCAGCAGACAGGGTTTGAACACCGGGGAGCTGTTTTTT. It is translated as CASRQGLNTGELFF.